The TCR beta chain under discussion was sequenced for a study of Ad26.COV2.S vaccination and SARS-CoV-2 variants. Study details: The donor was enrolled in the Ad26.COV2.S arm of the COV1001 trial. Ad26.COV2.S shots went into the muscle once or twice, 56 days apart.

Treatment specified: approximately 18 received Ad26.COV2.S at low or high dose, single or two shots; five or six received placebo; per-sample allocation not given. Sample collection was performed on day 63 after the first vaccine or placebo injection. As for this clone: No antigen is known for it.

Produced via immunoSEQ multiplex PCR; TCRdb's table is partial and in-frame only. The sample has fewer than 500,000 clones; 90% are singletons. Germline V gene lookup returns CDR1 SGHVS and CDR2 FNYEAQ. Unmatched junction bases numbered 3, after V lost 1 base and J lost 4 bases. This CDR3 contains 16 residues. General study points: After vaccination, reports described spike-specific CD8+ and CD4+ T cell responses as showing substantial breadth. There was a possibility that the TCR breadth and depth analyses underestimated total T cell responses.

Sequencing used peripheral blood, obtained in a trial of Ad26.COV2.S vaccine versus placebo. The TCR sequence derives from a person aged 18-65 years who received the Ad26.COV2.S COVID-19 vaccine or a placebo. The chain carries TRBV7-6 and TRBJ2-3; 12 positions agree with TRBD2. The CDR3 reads CASSLGTSGTADTQYF. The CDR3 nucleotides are TGTGCCAGCAGCTTAGGGACTAGCGGGACCGCAGATACGCAGTATTTT.